These 27 T cell receptor beta chains originate from one sample sequenced in a study of blood T cell repertoires in COVID-19. Clones were sequenced by immunoSEQ multiplex PCR, and TCRdb holds only the in-frame ones, with some missing. The sample has over 45,000 clones, about 81% seen once. The specimen sequenced was peripheral blood. The receptor source for this set is a man aged 65 to 85 with active COVID-19.

The chain combines TRBV30 with TRBJ1-2; D gene ambiguous. The CDR3 is 12 residues long. The germline CDR1 and CDR2 sequences are GTSNPN and SVGIG (reference sequence). The V and J ends lost 7 bases and 3 bases respectively, with 12 bases between them. The CDR3: CASPGSYYGYTF. In DNA form, the CDR3 reads TGTGCCTCCCCGGGGAGTTACTATGGCTACACCTTC.

This clone was picked up one time. The chain has TRBV15 and TRBJ2-4; maybe TRBD1 (5 bases). V was pared by 0 bases and J by 15 bases, with 15 bases between. The CDR3 is 13 amino acids. Germline lookup yields CDR1 LNHNV and CDR2 YYDKDF (reference sequence). CDR3 in amino acids: CATSRDRVDSRYF. As DNA, the CDR3 is TGTGCCACCAGCAGAGACCGGGTTGACAGCCGGTACTTC.

This clone showed up just once. V and J are TRBV6-2 or TRBV6-3 and TRBJ1-5; D is perhaps TRBD1 (5 bases). The length of the CDR3 is 14 residues. V dropped 6 bases and J dropped 2 bases, with 11 bases sitting between them. The germline V gene has CDR1 MNHEY and CDR2 SVGEGT. The CDR3 DNA reads TGTGCCAGCAGCCCCGGACACCGCAATCAGCCCCAGCATTTT. Protein sequence: CASSPGHRNQPQHF.

CDR3 sequence (DNA): TGTGCCAGCAGCCCCCATGGGGGCTTGACAGATACGCAGTATTTT. It encodes CASSPHGGLTDTQYF. The rearrangement joins TRBV7-3 to TRBJ2-3; tentatively, D is TRBD1 (6 bases). There are 15 residues in the CDR3. Germline lookup yields CDR1 SGHTA and CDR2 FQGTGA. Trimming left V 5 bases short and J 3 bases short, with 15 bases between. The full variable domain, in which reference TRBV7-3 and TRBJ2-3 provide the parts outside the CDR3, is GAGVSQTPSNKVTEKGKYVELRCDPISGHTALYWYRQSLGQGPEFLIYFQGTGAADDSGLPNDRFFAVRPEGSVSTLKIQRTERGDSAVYLCASSPHGGLTDTQYFGPGTRLTVL.

The chain joins TRBV9 to TRBJ1-1; TRBD1 agrees at 7 bases. CDR3 length equals 15 residues. Germline V CDR1 and CDR2: SGDLS, YYNGEE. V lost 3 bases and J lost 0; bases outside the gene matches: 5. CDR3 sequence reads: CASSAEGQLNTEAFF. CDR3 DNA sequence: TGTGCCAGCAGCGCTGAGGGACAGCTGAACACTGAAGCTTTCTTT.

The chain links TRBV7-2 to TRBJ2-3, with 9 bases identical to TRBD2. The trim removed 3 bases at V and 14 bases at J, leaving 9 bases unmatched. The CDR3 totals 13 residues. Germline V CDR1 and CDR2: SGHTA, FQGNSA. The CDR3 region is CASSLIRREGRYF. CDR3 nucleotides: TGTGCCAGCAGCTTGATCCGGCGGGAGGGACGGTATTTT.

The chain recombines TRBV30 with TRBJ1-5, with no clear D. Germline V lookup: CDR1 GTSNPN, CDR2 SVGIG (reference sequence). Trimming pared 1 base from V and 4 bases from J, leaving 8 bases between. The length of the CDR3 is 13 residues. The CDR3 nucleotides read TGTGCCTGGAGTGAGGGAGGGAATCAGCCCCAGCATTTT. The encoded protein is CAWSEGGNQPQHF.

The rearrangement uses TRBV24-1 and TRBJ2-5; 9 nucleotides match TRBD1. The germline V gene encodes CDR1 KGHDR and CDR2 SFDVKD. V dropped 6 bases and J dropped 3; count of bases not matched to a gene: 7. The CDR3 runs to 15 residues. CDR3 residues: CATSPGQGMKETQYF. CDR3 nucleotides: TGTGCCACCAGTCCGGGACAGGGTATGAAAGAGACCCAGTACTTC.

The chain recombines TRBV7-9 with TRBJ2-1, with 13 bases fitting TRBD2. The germline CDR1 and CDR2 sequences are SEHNR and FQNEAQ (reference sequence). The J segment lost 3 bases and the V segment lost 4 bases, leaving 3 bases of the junction unmatched. The CDR3 spans 16 residues. In DNA form, the CDR3 reads TGTGCCAGCAGCTGGACTAGCGGGAGTCTCTACAATGAGCAGTTCTTC. Its protein is CASSWTSGSLYNEQFF.

CDR3 nucleotides: TGCGCCAGCAGCTCGACAGGGTCCGCAGAGACCCAGTACTTC. This sequence encodes CASSSTGSAETQYF. The chain links TRBV5-1 to TRBJ2-5; 7 bases match TRBD1. The CDR3 covers 14 residues. Germline assignment: CDR1 SGHRS and CDR2 YFSETQ. V shed 3 bases, J shed 4 bases, and the junction held 6 bases outside the gene matches.

This chain uses TRBV6-4 with TRBJ2-7; TRBD2 agrees at 8 bases. CDR3 length: 15 amino acids. V lost 0 bases, J lost 5 bases, and 6 bases stayed unmatched. Per germline, CDR1 MRHNA and CDR2 SNTAGT. The CDR3 DNA follows: TGTGCCAGCAGTGACTCTGCGGGAGGTCTTAACGAGCAGTACTTC. Translation: CASSDSAGGLNEQYF.

The chain has TRBV2 and TRBJ2-1; 9 nucleotides match TRBD2. After removal of 3 bases from V and 6 bases from J, the junction contained 6 bases not matched to a gene. This CDR3 has 15 residues. Germline V gives CDR1 SNHLY, CDR2 FYNNEI. The CDR3 DNA reads TGTGCCAGCAGTGATGCGGCTAGCGGGACCAATGAGCAGTTCTTC. It specifies CASSDAASGTNEQFF.

The V gene is TRBV3-1 (or the pseudogene TRBV3-2), the J gene TRBJ2-1; 12 nucleotides match TRBD2. With 4 bases clipped from V and 10 bases from J, the junction kept 11 bases outside the gene matches. From germline, CDR1 is LGHDT and CDR2 YNNKEL (reference sequence). The CDR3 runs to 16 residues. CDR3: CASSPMTSGSEGEQFF. CDR3 bases: TGTGCCAGCAGCCCAATGACTAGCGGGAGTGAAGGGGAGCAGTTCTTC.

The chain employs TRBV5-5 and TRBJ2-1, with a weak D call TRBD2 (6 bases). V lost 0 bases, J lost 8 bases, and 15 bases lay in between. CDR3 length equals 15 residues. The germline V gene has CDR1 SGHKS and CDR2 YYEKEE (reference sequence). CDR3: CASSLAGGIGYEQFF. The CDR3 DNA sequence: TGTGCCAGCAGCTTGGCTGGCGGGATTGGCTATGAGCAGTTCTTC.

This clone was seen just once. The rearrangement uses TRBV27 and TRBJ2-7, with TRBD2 matching over 7 bases. Germline V gene sequence: CDR1 MNHEY, CDR2 SMNVEV (reference sequence). The CDR3 length is 15 residues. V dropped 6 bases and J dropped 2; count of bases not matched to a gene: 10. The DNA of the CDR3 is TGTGCCAGCAGCCAACGGGTAGCGGGCACCTACGAGCAGTACTTC. Translating it yields CASSQRVAGTYEQYF.

V usage is TRBV30 and J usage is TRBJ2-3, with 7 nucleotides matching TRBD1. Germline V gene data show CDR1 as GTSNPN and CDR2 as SVGIG (reference sequence). The V segment lost 1 base and the J segment 0 bases; nucleotides outside the gene matches: 7. CDR3 length: 16 residues. The CDR3 is CAWSANQGVSTDTQYF. The CDR3 DNA sequence: TGTGCCTGGAGTGCGAACCAGGGGGTTAGCACAGATACGCAGTATTTT.

This clone was seen a few times. The chain employs TRBV5-8 and TRBJ2-2; 11 bases agree with TRBD2. The germline V gene has CDR1 SGHTS and CDR2 YDEGEE. V shed 2 bases, J shed 5 bases, and the junction held 2 bases outside the gene matches. This CDR3 region has 15 residues. CDR3 sequence (DNA): TGTGCCAGCAGCTTTTCTAGCGGGGGGACCGGGGAGCTGTTTTTT. As protein: CASSFSSGGTGELFF.

V gene TRBV29-1 combines with J gene TRBJ1-1, with a weak D call TRBD1 (5 bases). Germline CDR1 reads SQVTM; CDR2 reads ANQGSEA. CDR3 length: 12 amino acids. V was cut by 6 bases and J by 4 bases, with 12 bases left in between. The chain's CDR3 is CSVGQGGTEAFF. In DNA, the CDR3 is TGCAGCGTAGGCCAGGGAGGCACTGAAGCTTTCTTT.

The chain carries TRBV5-1 and TRBJ2-7; TRBD2 matches 7 bases. Germline values: CDR1 SGHRS, CDR2 YFSETQ. The CDR3 length is 14 residues. The junction had 3 bases not matched to a gene; V was cut back by 0 bases and J by 3 bases. The CDR3 nucleotides are TGCGCCAGCAGCTTGGATCCTAGCGGCTACGAGCAGTACTTC. As protein: CASSLDPSGYEQYF.

The chain combines TRBV10-3 with TRBJ1-3; D not resolved. Germline V gives CDR1 ENHRY, CDR2 SYGVKD. The ends were cut back, 3 bases at V and 0 bases at J, with 9 bases in the middle. This CDR3 comprises 15 residues. CDR3 nucleotides: TGTGCCATCAGTGATAGCCGAAACTCTGGAAACACCATATATTTT. This codes for CAISDSRNSGNTIYF.

The chain has TRBV7-9 and TRBJ2-3; 11 nucleotides line up with TRBD2. CDR1 is SEHNR, CDR2 FQNEAQ, per germline (reference sequence). The CDR3 runs to 13 residues. V shed 5 bases and J 9 bases; nucleotides not matched to a gene: 4. For the CDR3, the DNA is TGTGCCAGCAGCGATACTAGCGGGGGAACGCAGTATTTT. Residues: CASSDTSGGTQYF.

The chain joins TRBV6-6 to TRBJ2-1; unclear D gene. V dropped 2 bases and J dropped 5 bases, with 13 bases sitting between them. Germline loops: CDR1 MNHNY, CDR2 SVGAGI (reference sequence). This CDR3 region has 15 residues. The CDR3: CASSYRSGGDNEQFF. The CDR3 DNA reads TGTGCCAGCAGTTACCGTTCCGGCGGAGACAATGAGCAGTTCTTC.

The V gene is TRBV11-3, the J gene TRBJ2-3, with unresolved D. Germline V gene lookup returns CDR1 SGHNT and CDR2 YENEEA. The ends were cut back, 0 bases at V and 8 bases at J, with 9 bases in the middle. This CDR3 contains 13 residues. In DNA form, the CDR3 reads TGTGCCAGCAGCTTAGATCTGAGTGGTACGCAGTATTTT. Protein sequence: CASSLDLSGTQYF.

The chain is built from TRBV10-3 and TRBJ2-1, with 11 bases aligning to TRBD2. Germline V gene sequence: CDR1 ENHRY, CDR2 SYGVKD. The CDR3 is made up of 14 amino acids. With 11 bases clipped from V and 4 bases from J, the junction kept 7 bases outside the gene matches. The CDR3 bases are TGTGCCTCACTAGCTAGCGGGAGGTACAATGAGCAGTTCTTC. Amino acid sequence: CASLASGRYNEQFF.

The V gene is TRBV7-3, the J gene TRBJ2-3, with TRBD2 matching over 11 bases. V was pared by 5 bases and J by 2 bases, with 6 bases of the junction left unmatched. The V gene's germline CDR1 is SGHTA and CDR2 FQGTGA. The CDR3 is 16 amino acids. The CDR3 reads CASSQGLAGFTDTQYF. CDR3 in DNA: TGTGCCAGCAGCCAAGGACTAGCGGGCTTCACAGATACGCAGTATTTT.

Only one count was recorded for this clone. Different DNA sequences within this sample yield the same CDR3. J is TRBJ1-1 and V is TRBV12-3 or TRBV12-4; perhaps TRBD1 as D (5 bases). V lost 2 bases to trimming and J lost 2 bases, with 6 bases between them. The CDR3 length is 13 residues. CDR3 protein: CASSLQGNTEAFF. The CDR3 coding sequence is TGTGCCAGCAGTTTACAGGGAAACACTGAAGCTTTCTTT.

The chain joins TRBV30 to TRBJ2-7; D possibly corresponds to TRBD1 (6 bases). Trimming left V 0 bases short and J 4 bases short, with 16 bases between. Germline V CDR1 and CDR2: GTSNPN, SVGIG (reference sequence). The length of the CDR3 is 15 residues. CDR3 residues: CAWSVPIGTFYEQYF. The CDR3 region has the DNA TGTGCCTGGAGTGTACCCATCGGGACATTTTACGAGCAGTACTTC.